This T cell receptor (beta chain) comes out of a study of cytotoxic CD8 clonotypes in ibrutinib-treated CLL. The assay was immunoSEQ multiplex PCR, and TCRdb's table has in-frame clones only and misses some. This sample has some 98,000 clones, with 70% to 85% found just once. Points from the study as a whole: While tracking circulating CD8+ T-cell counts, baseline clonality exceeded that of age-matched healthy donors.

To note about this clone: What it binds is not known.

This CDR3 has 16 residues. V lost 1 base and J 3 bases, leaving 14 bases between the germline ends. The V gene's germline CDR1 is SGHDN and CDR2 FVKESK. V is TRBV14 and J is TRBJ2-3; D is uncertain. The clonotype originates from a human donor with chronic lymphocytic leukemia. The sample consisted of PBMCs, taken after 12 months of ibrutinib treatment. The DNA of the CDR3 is TGTGCCAGCAGCCAAGTGCAACCAGGTGGGACAGATACGCAGTATTTT. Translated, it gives CASSQVQPGGTDTQYF.